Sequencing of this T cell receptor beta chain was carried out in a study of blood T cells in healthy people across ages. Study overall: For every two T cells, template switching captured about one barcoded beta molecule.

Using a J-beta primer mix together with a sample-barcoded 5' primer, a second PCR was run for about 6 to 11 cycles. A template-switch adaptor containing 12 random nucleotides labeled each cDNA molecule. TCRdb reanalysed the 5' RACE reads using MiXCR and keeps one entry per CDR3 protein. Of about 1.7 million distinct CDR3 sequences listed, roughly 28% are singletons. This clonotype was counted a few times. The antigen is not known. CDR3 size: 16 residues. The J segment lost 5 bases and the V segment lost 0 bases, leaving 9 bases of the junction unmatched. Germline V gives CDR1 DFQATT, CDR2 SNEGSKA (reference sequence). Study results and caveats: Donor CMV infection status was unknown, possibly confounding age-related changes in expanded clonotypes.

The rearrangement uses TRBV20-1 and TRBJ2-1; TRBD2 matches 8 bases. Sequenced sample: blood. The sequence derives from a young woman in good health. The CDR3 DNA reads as TGCAGTGCTAGAGATTTCCAGCGGGGGACCCACAATGAGCAGTTCTTC. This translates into CSARDFQRGTHNEQFF.